The 7 T cell receptor beta chains presented below share a single source sample, sequenced in a study of early T cells in non-severe SARS-CoV-2 infection. TCRdb used MiXCR to reprocess the 5' RACE reads, holding one entry per CDR3 protein. This sample has tens of thousands of distinct CDR3 sequences, with under 6% found just once. Input material: whole blood. The receptor set was obtained from an adult who was a healthcare worker with PCR-confirmed SARS-CoV-2 infection or an uninfected control (not recorded which).

The CDR3 nucleotides are TGTGCCAGCAGTGAAAGACAGGGCAATCAGCCCCAGCATTTT. Translation: CASSERQGNQPQHF. V is TRBV2 and J is TRBJ1-5, with D tentatively TRBD1 (6 bases). CDR1 SNHLY and CDR2 FYNNEI come from the germline V gene. V was clipped by 2 bases and J by 2 bases, with 7 bases between them. The CDR3 extends over 14 amino acids.

This clonotype has a count of ten or more. Written as DNA, the CDR3 is TGTGCCATCAGAGGGGACAGGGGAGATGAAAAACTGTTTTTT. The encoded protein is CAIRGDRGDEKLFF. The chain employs TRBV10-3 and TRBJ1-4; 10 bases map to TRBD1. The V gene's germline CDR1 is ENHRY and CDR2 SYGVKD. The CDR3 covers 14 residues. V dropped 6 bases and J dropped 6; count of bases not matched to a gene: 4.

This clonotype was observed many times. The chain combines TRBV28 with TRBJ2-7; D not certain. Germline V gives CDR1 MDHEN, CDR2 SYDVKM. The CDR3 has 12 amino acids. Between the trimmed V and J ends, which lost 4 bases and 4 bases, there was a span of 8 bases. The CDR3 loop is CASSSRFYEQYF. The CDR3 DNA is TGTGCCAGCAGTTCCCGCTTTTACGAGCAGTACTTC.

This clonotype was seen repeatedly, ten times or more. In DNA, the CDR3 is TGTGCCAGCAGCTTGCAACGCACCGGGACCGGGGAGCTGTTTTTT. Translating it yields CASSLQRTGTGELFF. The chain is built from TRBV5-4 and TRBJ2-2; D call uncertain. Germline V gene data show CDR1 as SGHNT and CDR2 as YYREEE (reference sequence). CDR3 size: 15 residues. V gave up 1 base and J gave up 5 bases, with 12 bases separating them.

The rearrangement joins TRBV7-3 to TRBJ2-2; weak D call: TRBD1 (6 bases). This CDR3 has 16 residues. V dropped 4 bases and J dropped 5 bases, with 17 bases sitting between them. CDR1 and CDR2 (germline): SGHTA, FQGTGA. As DNA, the CDR3 is TGTGCCAGCAGCTCCCTACTGGAAGGGGGAACCGGGGAGCTGTTTTTT. This gives the protein CASSSLLEGGTGELFF.

This clonotype was seen a few times. This chain links TRBV7-9 with TRBJ2-1; the D gene is possibly TRBD1 (6 bases). Trimming took 5 bases from V and 2 from J, leaving 19 bases between them. This CDR3 is built from 17 residues. Looked up from germline, CDR1 is SEHNR and CDR2 is FQNEAQ (reference sequence). CDR3 DNA sequence: TGTGCCAGCAGCCCTGCGGCCACAGGGTTCACCTACAATGAGCAGTTCTTC. Its protein product is CASSPAATGFTYNEQFF. Supplemented by reference TRBV7-9 and TRBJ2-1, the full variable domain reads DTGVSQNPRHKITKRGQNVTFRCDPISEHNRLYWYRQTLGQGPEFLTYFQNEAQLEKSRLLSDRFSAERPKGSFSTLEIQRTEQGDSAMYLCASSPAATGFTYNEQFFGPGTRLTVL.

This clonotype was seen at least ten times. This chain joins TRBV7-2 and TRBJ2-3; 7 nucleotides agree with TRBD2. The CDR3 contains 17 residues. Losses at the gene ends were 5 bases for V and 2 bases for J; bases not matched to a gene: 13. Germline CDR1 and CDR2: SGHTA and FQGNSA. CDR3 loop: CASSDWTRSGVTDTQYF. In DNA form, the CDR3 reads TGTGCCAGCAGCGATTGGACTAGAAGTGGGGTCACAGATACGCAGTATTTT.